This paragraph reports one T cell receptor (beta chain). The antigen is unknown. With random hexamers, about 0.45 to 1 ug RNA was reverse transcribed. One entry per CDR3 protein results from TCRdb running MiXCR on the immunoSEQ multiplex PCR reads. The sample carries roughly 120,000 distinct CDR3 sequences, around 94% recorded once. The sample is drawn from a study of CD8 T cells in Susac syndrome. Broader study findings: It was acknowledged in the study that the number of individuals who were included in its TCR sequencing and HLA analysis was relatively small.

The sequenced target, TCR beta, came from blood CD8+ and CD4+ T cells. Sequences were obtained from CD4+ T cells from PBMCs. The TCR comes from a human donor in good health.

In DNA form, the CDR3 reads TGTGCCAGCAGTTACCCCCGGGGTGCGGGAGTCCACGAGCAGTACTTC. Amino acid sequence: CASSYPRGAGVHEQYF. V is TRBV6-6 and J is TRBJ2-7, with 7 bases fitting TRBD2. Losses at the gene ends were 2 bases for V and 5 bases for J; bases not matched to a gene: 12. Per germline, CDR1 MNHNY and CDR2 SVGAGI (reference sequence). There are 16 residues in the CDR3.